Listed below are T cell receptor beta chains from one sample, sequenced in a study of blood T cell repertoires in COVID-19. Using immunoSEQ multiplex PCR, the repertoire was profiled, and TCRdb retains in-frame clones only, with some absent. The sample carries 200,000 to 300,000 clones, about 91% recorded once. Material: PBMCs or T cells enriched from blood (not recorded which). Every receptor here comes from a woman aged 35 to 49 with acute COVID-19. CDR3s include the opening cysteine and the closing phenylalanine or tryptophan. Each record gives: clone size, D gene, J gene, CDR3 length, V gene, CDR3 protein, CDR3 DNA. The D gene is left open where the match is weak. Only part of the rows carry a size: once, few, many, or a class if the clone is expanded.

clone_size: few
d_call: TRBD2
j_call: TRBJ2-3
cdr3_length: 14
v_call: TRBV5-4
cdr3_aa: CASSLGLAPDTQYF
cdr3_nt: TGTGCCAGCAGCTTGGGACTAGCTCCAGATACGCAGTATTTT

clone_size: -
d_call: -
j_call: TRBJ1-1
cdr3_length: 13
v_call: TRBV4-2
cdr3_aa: CASSQSRDTEAFF
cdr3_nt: TGTGCCAGCAGCCAAAGCAGGGACACTGAAGCTTTCTTT

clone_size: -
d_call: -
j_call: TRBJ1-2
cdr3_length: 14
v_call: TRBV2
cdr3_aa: CASKWAKGLYGYTF
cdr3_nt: TGTGCCAGCAAATGGGCGAAGGGACTCTATGGCTACACCTTC

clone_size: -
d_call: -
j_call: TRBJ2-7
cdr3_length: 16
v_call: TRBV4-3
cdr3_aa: CASSHGRDLNFYEQYF
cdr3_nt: TGCGCCAGCAGCCATGGCCGGGACTTAAACTTCTACGAGCAGTACTTC

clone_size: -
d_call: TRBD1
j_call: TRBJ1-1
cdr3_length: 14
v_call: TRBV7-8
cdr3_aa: CASSLGAGGTEAFF
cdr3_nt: TGTGCCAGCAGCTTAGGTGCAGGGGGCACTGAAGCTTTCTTT

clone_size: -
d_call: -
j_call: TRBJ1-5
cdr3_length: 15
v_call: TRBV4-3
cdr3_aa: CASSVDYSSNQPQHF
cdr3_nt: TGCGCCAGCAGCGTAGATTACAGTAGCAATCAGCCCCAGCATTTT

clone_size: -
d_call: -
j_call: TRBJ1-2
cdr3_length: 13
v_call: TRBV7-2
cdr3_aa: CASSIDGSDGYTF
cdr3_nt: TGTGCCAGCAGCATTGACGGGTCCGATGGCTACACCTTC

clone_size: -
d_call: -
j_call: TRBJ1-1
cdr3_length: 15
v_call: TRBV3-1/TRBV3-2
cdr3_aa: CASGPGHTRDTEAFF
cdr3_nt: TGTGCCAGCGGGCCGGGACACACACGGGACACTGAAGCTTTCTTT

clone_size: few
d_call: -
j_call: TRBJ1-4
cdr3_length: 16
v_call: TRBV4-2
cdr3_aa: CASSQAPTALNEKLFF
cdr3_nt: TGTGCCAGCAGCCAAGCTCCGACAGCCCTTAATGAAAAACTGTTTTTT

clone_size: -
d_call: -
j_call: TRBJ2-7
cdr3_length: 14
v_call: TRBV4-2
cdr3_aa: CASSQSVGGYEQYF
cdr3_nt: TGTGCCAGCAGCCAATCGGTAGGGGGATACGAGCAGTACTTC

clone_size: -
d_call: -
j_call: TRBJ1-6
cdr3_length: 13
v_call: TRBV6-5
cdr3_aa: CASARGGIEPLHF
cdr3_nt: TGTGCCAGCGCCCGGGGGGGAATCGAACCCCTCCACTTT

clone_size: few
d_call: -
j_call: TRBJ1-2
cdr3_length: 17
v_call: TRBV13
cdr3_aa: CASSLFRLAEANYGYTF
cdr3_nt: TGTGCCAGCAGCTTATTCCGATTGGCAGAAGCTAACTATGGCTACACCTTC

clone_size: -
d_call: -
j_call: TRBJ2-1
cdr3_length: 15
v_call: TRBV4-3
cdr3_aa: CASSQQRRPGGEQFF
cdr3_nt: TGCGCCAGCAGCCAACAGCGGAGGCCGGGCGGTGAGCAGTTCTTC

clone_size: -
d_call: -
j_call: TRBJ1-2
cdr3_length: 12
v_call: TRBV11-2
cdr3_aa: CASSPARGGYTF
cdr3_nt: TGTGCCAGCAGCCCCGCACGCGGTGGCTACACCTTC

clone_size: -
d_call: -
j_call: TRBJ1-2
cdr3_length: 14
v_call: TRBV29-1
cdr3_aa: CSVVRTEANYGYTF
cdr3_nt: TGCAGCGTTGTGAGGACAGAAGCTAACTATGGCTACACCTTC

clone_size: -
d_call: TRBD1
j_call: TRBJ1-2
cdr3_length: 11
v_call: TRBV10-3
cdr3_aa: CAIGGQGAHTF
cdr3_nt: TGTGCCATCGGCGGACAGGGCGCTCACACCTTC

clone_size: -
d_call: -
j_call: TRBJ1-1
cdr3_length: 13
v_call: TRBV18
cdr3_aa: CASSREGGTEAFF
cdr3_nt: TGTGCCAGCTCGAGGGAGGGGGGCACTGAAGCTTTCTTT

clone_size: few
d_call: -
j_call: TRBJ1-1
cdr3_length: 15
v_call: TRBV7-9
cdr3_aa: CASSSRTAMNTEAFF
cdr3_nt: TGTGCCAGCAGCTCGAGGACAGCTATGAACACTGAAGCTTTCTTT

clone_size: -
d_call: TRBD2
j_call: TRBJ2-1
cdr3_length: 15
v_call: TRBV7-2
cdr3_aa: CASSLSSGSYNEQFF
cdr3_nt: TGTGCCAGCAGCTTATCTAGCGGCTCCTACAATGAGCAGTTCTTC

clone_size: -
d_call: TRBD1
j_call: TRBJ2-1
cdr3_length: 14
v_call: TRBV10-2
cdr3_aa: CASDRGLLNNEQFF
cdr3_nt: TGCGCCAGCGACAGGGGGCTGTTGAACAATGAGCAGTTCTTC

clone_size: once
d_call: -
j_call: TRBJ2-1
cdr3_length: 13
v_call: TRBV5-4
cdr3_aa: CASSLGIIGEQFF
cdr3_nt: TGTGCCAGCAGCTTGGGTATCATCGGTGAGCAGTTCTTC

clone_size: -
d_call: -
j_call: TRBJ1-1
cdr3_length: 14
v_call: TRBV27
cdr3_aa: CASSLSLGDTEAFF
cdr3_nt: TGTGCCAGCAGTTTATCTCTAGGGGACACTGAAGCTTTCTTT

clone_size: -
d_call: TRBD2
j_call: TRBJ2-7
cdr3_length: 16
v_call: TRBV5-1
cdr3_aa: CASSKSPSGGSYEQYF
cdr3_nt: TGCGCCAGCAGCAAATCCCCTAGCGGGGGGTCCTACGAGCAGTACTTC

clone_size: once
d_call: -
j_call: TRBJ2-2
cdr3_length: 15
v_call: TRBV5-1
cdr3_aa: CASRGVAAYTGELFF
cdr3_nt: TGCGCCAGCAGGGGGGTAGCGGCCTACACCGGGGAGCTGTTTTTT

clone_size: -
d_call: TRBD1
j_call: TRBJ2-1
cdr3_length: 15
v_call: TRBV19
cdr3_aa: CASSMRAGGLNEQFF
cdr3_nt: TGTGCCAGTAGTATGAGGGCAGGGGGCTTGAATGAGCAGTTCTTC

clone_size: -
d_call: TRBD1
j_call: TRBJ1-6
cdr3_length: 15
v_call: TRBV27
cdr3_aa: CATALSGTVFSPLHF
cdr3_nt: TGTGCCACAGCTTTATCCGGGACAGTATTCTCACCCCTCCACTTT

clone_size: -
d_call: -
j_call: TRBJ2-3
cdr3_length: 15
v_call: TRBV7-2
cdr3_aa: CASSLGSGGPDTQYF
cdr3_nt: TGTGCCAGCAGCTTAGGATCAGGAGGGCCAGATACGCAGTATTTT

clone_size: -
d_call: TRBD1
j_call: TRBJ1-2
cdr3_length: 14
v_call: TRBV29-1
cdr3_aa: CSVHPGQDSYGYTF
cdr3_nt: TGCAGCGTCCACCCGGGACAGGATTCCTATGGCTACACCTTC

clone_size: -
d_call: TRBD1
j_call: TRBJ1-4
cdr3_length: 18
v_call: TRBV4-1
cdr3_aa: CASSHLRDRDSEDEKLFF
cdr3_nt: TGCGCCAGCAGCCACCTCCGGGACAGGGATTCGGAGGATGAAAAACTGTTTTTT

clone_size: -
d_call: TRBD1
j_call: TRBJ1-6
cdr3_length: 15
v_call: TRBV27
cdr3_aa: CASSPAGTDNSPLHF
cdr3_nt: TGTGCCAGCAGTCCCGCCGGGACAGATAATTCACCCCTCCACTTT

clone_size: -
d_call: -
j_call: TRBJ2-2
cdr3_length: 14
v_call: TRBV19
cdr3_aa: CASSATTRSGELFF
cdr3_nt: TGTGCCAGTAGTGCCACCACTAGATCCGGGGAGCTGTTTTTT

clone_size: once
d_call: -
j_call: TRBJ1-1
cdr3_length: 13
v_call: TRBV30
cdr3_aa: CAWKQAPSVLAFF
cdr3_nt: TGTGCCTGGAAACAGGCCCCTTCGGTTTTAGCTTTCTTT

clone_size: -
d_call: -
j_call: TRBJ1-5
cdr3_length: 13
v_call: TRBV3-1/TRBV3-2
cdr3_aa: CASSLGGDQPQHF
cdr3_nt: TGTGCCAGCAGCCTCGGAGGGGATCAGCCCCAGCATTTT